The present T cell receptor beta chain was sequenced within a study of control samples from healthy donors and cancer patients. Generated by immunoSEQ multiplex PCR, the TCRdb table keeps only in-frame clones and is missing some. The sample has tens of thousands of clones; about 88% are singletons. There are 14 residues in the CDR3. V dropped 6 bases and J dropped 10; count of bases not matched to a gene: 7. Germline V lookup: CDR1 MNHEY, CDR2 SVGAGI. The source of this sequence is a woman in her 50s with colorectal cancer. The source material was PBMCs. The genes are TRBV6-5 and TRBJ1-6, with TRBD1 matching 9 bases. CDR3 DNA sequence: TGTGCCAGCAGCCCGGGACAGGGCCGATCACCCCTCCACTTT. This translates into CASSPGQGRSPLHF.